The rows below give T cell receptor beta chains drawn from one sample of a study of T cells in Graves' hyperthyroidism and ophthalmopathy. TCRdb re-derived calls from the multiplex PCR reads in MiXCR, one entry per CDR3 protein. This table has under 600,000 distinct CDR3 sequences, about a sixth appearing once. The specimen sequenced was blood. The receptors come from a woman aged 40 to 50 with Graves' ophthalmopathy. Both conserved end residues are part of each CDR3. D genes are given only for firm matches. Size tells how often a clone was seen (once, few, many) or the class of an expanded clone, and some rows leave it out.

NA	few	TRBV5-5	TRBJ1-1	TGTGCCAGCAGCTTGCAGGGTTTTTACACTGAAGCTTTCTTT	CASSLQGFYTEAFF
NA	many	TRBV12-3/TRBV12-4	TRBJ1-5	TGTGCCAGCAGCCCTGGACGGGTGAATCAGCCCCAGCATTTT	CASSPGRVNQPQHF
NA	NA	TRBV20-1	TRBJ2-3	TGCAGTGCTAGGGATGTGGGGTCCGGTGAGACAGATACGCAGTATTTT	CSARDVGSGETDTQYF
NA	few	TRBV5-1	TRBJ2-2	TGCGCCAGCAGCTCCGCGAGGTCACCCGGGGAGCTGTTTTTT	CASSSARSPGELFF
TRBD2	NA	TRBV27	TRBJ2-3	TGTGCCAGCAGTCGAGGGGCGGGGGGCGGGTATACGCAGTATTTT	CASSRGAGGGYTQYF
TRBD2	many	TRBV30	TRBJ2-7	TGTGCCTGGAAGCGGAGCGGGACTTTGTACGAGCAGTACTTC	CAWKRSGTLYEQYF
TRBD2	few	TRBV5-1	TRBJ2-5	TGCGCCAGCAGCGGAGGACTAGCGGAAGAGACCCAGTACTTC	CASSGGLAEETQYF
TRBD1	few	TRBV28	TRBJ2-4	TGTGCCAGCAGTTTACTCGGGCAGGGGGCTACCAAAAACATTCAGTACTTC	CASSLLGQGATKNIQYF
NA	NA	TRBV27	TRBJ2-7	TGTGCCAGCAGTTTTTCCAGTACAATAATCTCCTACGAGCAGTACTTC	CASSFSSTIISYEQYF
NA	few	TRBV7-8	TRBJ1-6	TGTGCCAGCAGCTTACAGGACATTTCCTCACCCCTCCACTTT	CASSLQDISSPLHF
NA	NA	TRBV5-1	TRBJ2-7	TGCGCCAGCAGCGAGACCATAGACCTCTACGAGCAGTACTTC	CASSETIDLYEQYF
NA	few	TRBV28	TRBJ2-7	TGTGCCAGCACCCCGTTCAGGGGTTGGTACGAGCAGTACTTC	CASTPFRGWYEQYF
NA	many	TRBV2	TRBJ2-7	TGTGCCACCGACAGCTACGAGCAGTACTTC	CATDSYEQYF
TRBD1	many	TRBV5-1	TRBJ1-5	TGCGCCAGATCGCCCGGGACAGGGGATCAGCCCCAGCATTTT	CARSPGTGDQPQHF
NA	once	TRBV28	TRBJ1-1	TGTGCCAGCACTGGGTGGGTGAACACTGAAGCTTTCTTT	CASTGWVNTEAFF
NA	many	TRBV27	TRBJ2-5	TGTGCCAGTCCACAAGAGACCCAGTACTTC	CASPQETQYF
TRBD1	NA	TRBV20-1	TRBJ1-3	TGCAGTGCTCGGGCAGGACAGGGGTACTCTGGAAACACCATATATTTT	CSARAGQGYSGNTIYF
TRBD1	NA	TRBV6-1	TRBJ1-1	TGTGCCAGCAGTGAATCCCGACAGGGGCTTACTGAAGCTTTCTTT	CASSESRQGLTEAFF
NA	NA	TRBV2	TRBJ2-7	TGTGCCAGCAGTGACGGGTCATCTAACGAGCAGTACTTC	CASSDGSSNEQYF
NA	many	TRBV20-1	TRBJ2-7	TGCAGTGCTAGAGCCGCAGGGAGGAGTAGAGGGGCCTACGAGCAGTACTTC	CSARAAGRSRGAYEQYF
TRBD1	many	TRBV3-1	TRBJ1-1	TGTGCCAGCACCCTCGACCCGGGACAGGGGACTACTGAAGCTTTCTTT	CASTLDPGQGTTEAFF
TRBD1	few	TRBV18	TRBJ2-7	TGTGCCAGCTCACCAATCCCCACAGGGGGCTTAGGGGAGCAGTACTTC	CASSPIPTGGLGEQYF